This T cell receptor (beta chain) was documented in a study of T cell repertoires in cytomegalovirus infection. At the level of the study: Recently identified HLA-C-restricted CMV epitopes were used, and well-studied HLA-B-restricted CMV epitopes were used as well. From public TCR beta signatures came an indication of both CMV infection and matching HLA type.

Concerning this clonotype itself: Its specificity is not known.

Study-level points and caveats: The study identified carriers of CMV plus the relevant HLA from cumulative public TCR beta family frequency. Clonotype analysis showed dominance of the ex vivo response by HLA-C-restricted CMV-specific TCR beta clonotypes.

One entry per CDR3 protein results from TCRdb running MiXCR on the reads. The table lists 300,000 to 400,000 distinct CDR3 sequences, almost 30% of them singletons. Germline V gives CDR1 LNHDA, CDR2 SQIVND (reference sequence). V lost 3 bases and J 4 bases, leaving 11 bases between the germline ends. The CDR3 spans 14 residues. This TCR derives from a human donor in good health (CMV status not recorded). Some clones in this sample may be carry-over from other donors' samples. This chain links TRBV19 with TRBJ2-3, with no clear D. The material was cultured PBMCs, obtained from culture after CMV antigen stimulation. CDR3 in amino acids: CASSIVIDPDTQYF. The CDR3 DNA reads TGTGCCAGTAGTATTGTAATAGACCCAGATACGCAGTATTTT.